Below, 2 T cell receptor beta chains from the same sample are listed, as sequenced in a study of blood T cell repertoires in COVID-19. This table comes from immunoSEQ multiplex PCR, and its TCRdb copy is limited to in-frame clones, with some not included. The sample has about 150,000 clones, roughly 83% seen once; the top ten hold over 2.5%. The sequencing sample was made of peripheral blood. Receptor source: a woman older than 75 with acute or convalescent COVID-19.

On this clone itself: The same CDR3 is also encoded by other DNA sequences in this sample. The CDR3 here is CAISEGQVNTEAFF. CDR3 sequence (DNA): TGTGCCATCAGTGAAGGCCAGGTGAACACTGAAGCTTTCTTT. The V call is TRBV10-3, the J call TRBJ1-1; D remains ambiguous. CDR1 is ENHRY and CDR2 is SYGVKD in the germline V gene. The CDR3 totals 14 residues. Deletions cut 3 bases from V and 0 bases from J, with 8 bases between.

This chain connects TRBV7-2 to TRBJ1-2; D remains ambiguous. The CDR3 length is 15 residues. Trimming stripped 5 bases from V and 6 bases from J, with 19 bases between. Germline V lookup: CDR1 SGHTA, CDR2 FQGNSA. Written as DNA, the CDR3 is TGTGCCAGCAGCCAGCGTTACATTCTTTCGCATGGCTACACCTTC. Its translation: CASSQRYILSHGYTF.